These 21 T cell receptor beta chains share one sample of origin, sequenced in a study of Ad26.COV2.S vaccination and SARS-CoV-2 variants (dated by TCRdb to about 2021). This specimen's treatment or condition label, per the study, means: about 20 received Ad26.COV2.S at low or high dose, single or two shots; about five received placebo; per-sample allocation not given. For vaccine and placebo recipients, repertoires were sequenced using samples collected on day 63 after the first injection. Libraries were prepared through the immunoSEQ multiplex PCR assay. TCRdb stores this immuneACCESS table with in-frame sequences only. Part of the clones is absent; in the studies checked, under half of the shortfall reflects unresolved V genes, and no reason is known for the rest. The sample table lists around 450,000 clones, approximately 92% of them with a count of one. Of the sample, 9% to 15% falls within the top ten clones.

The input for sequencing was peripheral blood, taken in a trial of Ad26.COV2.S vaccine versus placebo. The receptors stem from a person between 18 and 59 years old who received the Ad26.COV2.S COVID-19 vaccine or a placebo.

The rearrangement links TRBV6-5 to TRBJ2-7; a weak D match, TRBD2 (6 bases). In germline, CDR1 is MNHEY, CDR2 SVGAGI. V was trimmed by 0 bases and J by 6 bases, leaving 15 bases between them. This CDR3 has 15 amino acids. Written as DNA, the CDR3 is TGTGCCAGCAGTTACTCGGTGGAGGGCCGGGGCGAGCAGTACTTC. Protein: CASSYSVEGRGEQYF.

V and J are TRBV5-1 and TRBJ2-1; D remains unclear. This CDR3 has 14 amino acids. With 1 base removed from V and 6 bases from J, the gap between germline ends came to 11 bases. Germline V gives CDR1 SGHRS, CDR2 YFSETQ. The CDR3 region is CASSLFMERNEQFF. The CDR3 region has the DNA TGCGCCAGCAGCTTGTTCATGGAGCGCAATGAGCAGTTCTTC.

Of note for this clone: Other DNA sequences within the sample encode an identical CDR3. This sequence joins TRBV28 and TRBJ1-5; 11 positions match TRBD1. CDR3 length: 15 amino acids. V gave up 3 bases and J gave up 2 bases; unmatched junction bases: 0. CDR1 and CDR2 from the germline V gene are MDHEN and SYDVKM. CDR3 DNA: TGTGCCAGCAGTTTGGGACAGGGGGGCAATCAGCCCCAGCATTTT. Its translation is CASSLGQGGNQPQHF.

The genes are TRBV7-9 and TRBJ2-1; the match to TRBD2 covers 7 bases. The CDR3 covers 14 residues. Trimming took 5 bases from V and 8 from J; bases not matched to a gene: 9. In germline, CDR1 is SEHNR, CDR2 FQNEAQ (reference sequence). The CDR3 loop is CASSLVGGSDEQFF. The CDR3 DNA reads TGTGCCAGCAGCCTCGTGGGCGGGAGCGATGAGCAGTTCTTC.

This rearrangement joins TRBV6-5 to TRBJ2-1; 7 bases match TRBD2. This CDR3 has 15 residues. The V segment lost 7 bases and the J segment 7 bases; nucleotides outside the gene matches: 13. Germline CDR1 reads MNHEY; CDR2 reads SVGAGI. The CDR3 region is CASKLAGEGKNEQFF. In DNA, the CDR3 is TGTGCCAGCAAGCTCGCGGGAGAGGGGAAAAATGAGCAGTTCTTC.

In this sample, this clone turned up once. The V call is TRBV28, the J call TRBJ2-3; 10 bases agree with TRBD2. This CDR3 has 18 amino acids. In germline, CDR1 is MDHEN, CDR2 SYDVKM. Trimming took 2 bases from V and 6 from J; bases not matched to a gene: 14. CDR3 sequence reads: CASSLKGLAGVLWDTQYF. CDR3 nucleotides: TGTGCCAGCAGTTTAAAGGGGCTAGCGGGAGTTCTTTGGGATACGCAGTATTTT.

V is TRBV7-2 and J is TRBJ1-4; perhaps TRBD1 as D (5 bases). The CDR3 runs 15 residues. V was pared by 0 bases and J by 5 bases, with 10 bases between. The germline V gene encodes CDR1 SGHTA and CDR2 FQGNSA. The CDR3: CASSLAGNRNEKLFF. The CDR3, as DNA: TGTGCCAGCAGCTTAGCGGGAAACAGGAATGAAAAACTGTTTTTT.

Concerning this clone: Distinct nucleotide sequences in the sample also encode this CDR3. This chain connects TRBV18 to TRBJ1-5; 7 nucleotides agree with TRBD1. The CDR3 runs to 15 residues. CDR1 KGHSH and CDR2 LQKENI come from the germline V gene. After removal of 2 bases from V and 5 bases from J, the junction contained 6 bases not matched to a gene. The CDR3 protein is CASSPTGVGDQPQHF. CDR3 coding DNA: TGTGCCAGCTCACCAACAGGGGTCGGTGATCAGCCCCAGCATTTT.

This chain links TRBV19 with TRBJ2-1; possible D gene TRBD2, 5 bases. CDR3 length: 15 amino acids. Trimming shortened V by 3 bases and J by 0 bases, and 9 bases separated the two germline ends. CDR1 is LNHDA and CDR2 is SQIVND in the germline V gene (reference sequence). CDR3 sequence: CASSIGLLSYNEQFF. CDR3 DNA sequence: TGTGCCAGTAGTATTGGACTTCTCTCCTACAATGAGCAGTTCTTC.

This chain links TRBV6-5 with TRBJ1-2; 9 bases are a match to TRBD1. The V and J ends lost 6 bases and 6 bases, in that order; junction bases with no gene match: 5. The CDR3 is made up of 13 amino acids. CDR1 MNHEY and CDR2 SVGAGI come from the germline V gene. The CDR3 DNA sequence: TGTGCCAGCAGGAGGGACAGGGAGCATGGCTACACCTTC. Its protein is CASRRDREHGYTF.

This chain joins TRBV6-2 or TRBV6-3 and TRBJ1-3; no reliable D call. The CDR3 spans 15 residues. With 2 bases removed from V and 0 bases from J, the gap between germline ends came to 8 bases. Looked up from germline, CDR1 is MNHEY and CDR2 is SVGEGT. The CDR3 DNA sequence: TGTGCCAGCAGTTACGGGCGGGTCTCTGGAAACACCATATATTTT. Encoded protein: CASSYGRVSGNTIYF.

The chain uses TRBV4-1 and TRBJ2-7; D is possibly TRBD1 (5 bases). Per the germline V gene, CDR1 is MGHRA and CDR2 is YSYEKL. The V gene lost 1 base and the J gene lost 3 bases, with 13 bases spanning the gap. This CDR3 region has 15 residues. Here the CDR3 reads CASSQGFVGVYEQYF. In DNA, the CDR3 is TGCGCCAGCAGCCAAGGTTTCGTAGGGGTCTACGAGCAGTACTTC.

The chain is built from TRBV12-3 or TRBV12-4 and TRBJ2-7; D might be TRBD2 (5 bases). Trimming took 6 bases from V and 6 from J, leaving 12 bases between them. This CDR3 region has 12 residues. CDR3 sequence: CASSTRRGEQYF. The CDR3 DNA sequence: TGTGCCAGCAGCACAAGACGGGGCGAGCAGTACTTC.

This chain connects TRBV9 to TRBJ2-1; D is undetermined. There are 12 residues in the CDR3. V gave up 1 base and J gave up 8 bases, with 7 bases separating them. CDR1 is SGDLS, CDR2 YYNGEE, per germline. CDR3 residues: CASSVTQDEQFF. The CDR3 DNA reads TGTGCCAGCAGCGTAACTCAGGATGAGCAGTTCTTC.

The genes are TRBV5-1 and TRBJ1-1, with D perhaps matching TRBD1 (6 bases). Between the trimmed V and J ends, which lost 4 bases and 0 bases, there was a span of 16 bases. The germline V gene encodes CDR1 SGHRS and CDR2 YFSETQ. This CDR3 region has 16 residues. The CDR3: CASSPGAGALNTEAFF. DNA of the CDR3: TGCGCCAGCAGCCCAGGAGCAGGGGCGTTGAACACTGAAGCTTTCTTT.

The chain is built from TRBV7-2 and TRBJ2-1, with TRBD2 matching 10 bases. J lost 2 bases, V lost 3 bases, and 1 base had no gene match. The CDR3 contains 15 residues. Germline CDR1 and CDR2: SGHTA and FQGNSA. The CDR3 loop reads CASSFLAGAYNEQFF. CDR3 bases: TGTGCCAGCAGCTTTCTAGCGGGAGCCTACAATGAGCAGTTCTTC.

The CDR3 here is CASSYSEEKLFF. The CDR3 DNA follows: TGTGCCAGCAGTTACTCGGAGGAAAAACTGTTTTTT. The V and J genes are TRBV6-6 and TRBJ1-4; D is undetermined. The CDR3 length is 12 residues. V was shortened by 0 bases and J by 8 bases, with 4 bases between the two germline ends. The germline V gene encodes CDR1 MNHNY and CDR2 SVGAGI (reference sequence).

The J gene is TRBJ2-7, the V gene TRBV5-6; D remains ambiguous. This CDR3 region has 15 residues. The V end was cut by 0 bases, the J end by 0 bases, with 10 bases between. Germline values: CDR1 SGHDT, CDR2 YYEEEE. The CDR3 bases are TGTGCCAGCAGCTTGGTTGGCAGGAGCTCCTACGAGCAGTACTTC. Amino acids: CASSLVGRSSYEQYF. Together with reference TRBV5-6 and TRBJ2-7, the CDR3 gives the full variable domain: DAGVTQSPTHLIKTRGQQVTLRCSPKSGHDTVSWYQQALGQGPQFIFQYYEEEERQRGNFPDRFSGHQFPNYSSELNVNALLLGDSALYLCASSLVGRSSYEQYFGPGTRLTVT.

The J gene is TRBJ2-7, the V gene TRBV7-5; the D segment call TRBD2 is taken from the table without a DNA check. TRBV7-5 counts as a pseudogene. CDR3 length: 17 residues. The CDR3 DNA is TGTGTCAGAAGCTTAGTTTACAGCGGGAGTTATATCTACGAGCAGTACTTC. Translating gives CVRSLVYSGSYIYEQYF.

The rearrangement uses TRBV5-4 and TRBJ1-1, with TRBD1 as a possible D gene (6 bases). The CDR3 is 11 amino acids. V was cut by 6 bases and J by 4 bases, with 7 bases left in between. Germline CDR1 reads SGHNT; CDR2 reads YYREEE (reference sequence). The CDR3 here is CASKGGTEAFF. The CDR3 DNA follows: TGTGCCAGCAAAGGGGGCACTGAAGCTTTCTTT.

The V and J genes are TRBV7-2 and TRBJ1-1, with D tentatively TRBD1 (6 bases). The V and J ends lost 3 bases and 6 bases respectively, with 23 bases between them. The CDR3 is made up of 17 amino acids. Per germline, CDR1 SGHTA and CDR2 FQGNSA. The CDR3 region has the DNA TGTGCCAGCAGCTTCCTTAGGGGGGGTGGCAGAATATCTGAAGCTTTCTTT. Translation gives CASSFLRGGGRISEAFF.